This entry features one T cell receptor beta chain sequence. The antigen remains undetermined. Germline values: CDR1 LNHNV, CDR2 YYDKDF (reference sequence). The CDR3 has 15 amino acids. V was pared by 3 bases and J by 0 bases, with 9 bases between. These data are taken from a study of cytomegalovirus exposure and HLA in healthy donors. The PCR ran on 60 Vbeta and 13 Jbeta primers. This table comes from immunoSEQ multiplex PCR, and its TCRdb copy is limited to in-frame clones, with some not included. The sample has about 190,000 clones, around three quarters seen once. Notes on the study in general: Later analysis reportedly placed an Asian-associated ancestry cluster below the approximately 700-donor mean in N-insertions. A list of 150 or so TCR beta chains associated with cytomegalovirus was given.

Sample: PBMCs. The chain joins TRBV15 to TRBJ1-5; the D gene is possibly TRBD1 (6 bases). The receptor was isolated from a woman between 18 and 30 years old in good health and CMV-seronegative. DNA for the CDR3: TGTGCCACCAGCAGGGACAGTGATAGCAATCAGCCCCAGCATTTT. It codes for CATSRDSDSNQPQHF.